The 19 T cell receptor beta chains below come from one sample, sequenced in a study of blood T cell repertoires in COVID-19. Method: immunoSEQ multiplex PCR; TCRdb's copy keeps in-frame clones and lacks some. Altogether some 110,000 clones are present, around 80% being singletons, with the ten largest covering just under 7.5%. Source material: peripheral blood. The origin of the receptors is a man aged 65-85 years with active or convalescent COVID-19.

The gene calls are TRBV28 and TRBJ1-2; TRBD1 is a possible D gene (5 bases). This CDR3 region has 12 residues. Between the trimmed V and J ends, which lost 7 bases and 6 bases, there was a span of 12 bases. The germline V gene has CDR1 MDHEN and CDR2 SYDVKM. CDR3 protein: CASKAGLDGYTF. In DNA form, the CDR3 reads TGTGCCAGCAAGGCAGGGCTCGATGGCTACACCTTC.

The chain uses TRBV5-8 and TRBJ2-7; TRBD2 matches 7 bases. This CDR3 comprises 15 residues. With 4 bases clipped from V and 3 bases from J, the junction kept 10 bases outside the gene matches. Germline CDR1 reads SGHTS; CDR2 reads YDEGEE. This chain's CDR3 is CASSRRTRRDYEQYF. The CDR3 nucleotides read TGTGCCAGCAGCCGGAGGACTAGGAGGGACTACGAGCAGTACTTC.

The chain recombines TRBV2 with TRBJ2-7; TRBD1 aligns across 7 bases. This CDR3 comprises 14 residues. V dropped 6 bases and J dropped 2; count of bases not matched to a gene: 7. Germline V gene lookup returns CDR1 SNHLY and CDR2 FYNNEI. The CDR3 nucleotides are TGTGCCAGCAGCGCGACAGGGTACACCTACGAGCAGTACTTC. Its translation is CASSATGYTYEQYF.

The CDR3 region is CASSQASGRGNYGYTF. The CDR3 region has the DNA TGCGCCAGCAGCCAAGCGTCAGGGCGAGGTAACTATGGCTACACCTTC. The chain combines TRBV4-1 with TRBJ1-2; tentatively, D is TRBD1 (5 bases). The CDR3 extends over 16 amino acids. The V end was cut by 1 base, the J end by 1 base, with 13 bases between. CDR1 and CDR2 from the germline V gene are MGHRA and YSYEKL.

This chain links TRBV7-2 with TRBJ2-1; TRBD2 matches at 9 bases. In germline, CDR1 is SGHTA, CDR2 FQGNSA. The CDR3 consists of 14 residues. The J segment lost 5 bases and the V segment lost 5 bases, leaving 4 bases of the junction unmatched. The CDR3, as DNA: TGTGCCAGCAGCCGTAGCGGGGGTCACAATGAGCAGTTCTTC. This gives the protein CASSRSGGHNEQFF.

V is TRBV5-8 and J is TRBJ2-7; TRBD2 matches 10 bases. There are 14 residues in the CDR3. CDR1 is SGHTS, CDR2 YDEGEE, per germline. Trimming at V came to 4 bases and at J to 3 bases, leaving 4 bases not matched to a gene. This CDR3 is CASSLGLAVYEQYF. DNA for the CDR3: TGTGCCAGCAGCCTCGGACTAGCGGTCTACGAGCAGTACTTC.

This clone was seen only a few times. The gene calls are TRBV29-1 and TRBJ2-5; TRBD2 is a possible D gene (7 bases). Germline V gives CDR1 SQVTM, CDR2 ANQGSEA. CDR3 length equals 15 residues. V lost 4 bases to trimming and J lost 3 bases, with 18 bases between them. The CDR3 DNA reads as TGCAGCGTTGGGGGGGGCAGGGGCCCTGAAGAGACCCAGTACTTC. Encoded protein: CSVGGGRGPEETQYF.

The DNA of the CDR3 is TGTGCCAGCAGCTTAGATTTGACAGGCGCGAACTATGGCTACACCTTC. This sequence encodes CASSLDLTGANYGYTF. The chain employs TRBV11-3 and TRBJ1-2, with D perhaps TRBD1 (6 bases). The CDR3 spans 16 residues. The V gene lost 0 bases and the J gene lost 2 bases, with 13 bases spanning the gap. The germline V gene encodes CDR1 SGHNT and CDR2 YENEEA.

The count of this clone is one. The J gene is TRBJ2-5, the V gene TRBV19; the match to TRBD2 covers 11 bases. The germline V gene has CDR1 LNHDA and CDR2 SQIVND (reference sequence). The CDR3 spans 15 residues. V dropped 5 bases and J dropped 3; count of bases not matched to a gene: 5. In DNA form, the CDR3 reads TGTGCCAGTAGTCCGGGACTAGCGGCGAAAGAGACCCAGTACTTC. This codes for CASSPGLAAKETQYF.

This clone was found once. This rearrangement joins TRBV19 to TRBJ1-1, with D unresolved. Germline V gene data show CDR1 as LNHDA and CDR2 as SQIVND (reference sequence). V lost 2 bases to trimming and J lost 0 bases, with 13 bases between them. The CDR3 loop spans 16 amino acids. The CDR3: CASSIIVNRVNTEAFF. The CDR3, as DNA: TGTGCCAGTAGTATAATCGTGAACCGGGTGAACACTGAAGCTTTCTTT. Using reference TRBV19 and TRBJ1-1 for the parts outside the CDR3, the full variable domain is DGGITQSPKYLFRKEGQNVTLSCEQNLNHDAMYWYRQDPGQGLRLIYYSQIVNDFQKGDIAEGYSVSREKKESFPLTVTSAQKNPTAFYLCASSIIVNRVNTEAFFGQGTRLTVV.

This clone occurred once. The chain uses TRBV6-5 and TRBJ1-2, with D perhaps matching TRBD1 (5 bases). CDR1 and CDR2 (germline): MNHEY, SVGAGI. The CDR3 is made up of 11 amino acids. V was shortened by 6 bases and J by 5 bases, with 7 bases between the two germline ends. The CDR3 spells CASREGYGYTF. In nucleotides, the CDR3 is TGTGCCAGCAGGGAGGGGTATGGCTACACCTTC.

The chain has TRBV28 and TRBJ1-4; TRBD1 is a possible D gene (6 bases). The CDR3 loop spans 14 amino acids. The germline V and J ends were trimmed by 7 bases and 3 bases, with 12 bases remaining between them. CDR1 is MDHEN and CDR2 is SYDVKM in the germline V gene. The CDR3 spells CASKTGPPNEKLFF. The CDR3 coding sequence is TGTGCCAGCAAGACAGGCCCGCCTAATGAAAAACTGTTTTTT.

The chain recombines TRBV20-1 with TRBJ2-7; D is undetermined. The germline V and J ends were trimmed by 3 bases and 2 bases, with 11 bases remaining between them. This CDR3 has 13 amino acids. The germline CDR1 and CDR2 sequences are DFQATT and SNEGSKA (reference sequence). Here the CDR3 DNA reads TGCAGTGCTAGTAGCCTTGTCCCCTACGAGCAGTACTTC. Protein: CSASSLVPYEQYF.

V gene TRBV29-1 combines with J gene TRBJ1-2, with 7 positions matching TRBD1. V lost 4 bases to trimming and J lost 8 bases; unmatched junction nucleotides: 4. The CDR3 runs to 11 residues. From germline, CDR1 is SQVTM and CDR2 ANQGSEA. CDR3: CSVGTGGGYTF. The CDR3 nucleotides read TGCAGCGTTGGGACAGGCGGCGGCTACACCTTC.

The chain combines TRBV6-2 or TRBV6-3 with TRBJ1-1, with a possible D match to TRBD1 (5 bases). This CDR3 has 14 amino acids. V lost 2 bases to trimming and J lost 5 bases, with 12 bases between them. Per the germline V gene, CDR1 is MNHEY and CDR2 is SVGEGT. The CDR3 coding sequence is TGTGCCAGCAGTTACGGGCAGGGATGGACTGAAGCTTTCTTT. Translating it yields CASSYGQGWTEAFF.

The J gene is TRBJ1-6, the V gene TRBV19, with TRBD1 as a possible D gene (6 bases). The CDR3 runs 16 residues. V lost 4 bases and J lost 7, with 17 bases in between. Germline V lookup: CDR1 LNHDA, CDR2 SQIVND (reference sequence). The CDR3 DNA is TGTGCCAGTAGTAGAACCGGACAGTCAGTAAATTCACCCCTCCACTTT. The encoded protein is CASSRTGQSVNSPLHF.

The rearrangement links TRBV6-1 to TRBJ2-7; D possibly corresponds to TRBD1 (6 bases). The germline V and J ends were trimmed by 3 bases and 5 bases, with 11 bases remaining between them. Looked up from germline, CDR1 is MNHNS and CDR2 is SASEGT. This CDR3 has 13 residues. In DNA, the CDR3 is TGTGCCAGCAGTGATGGGACATCCCACGAGCAGTACTTC. Encoded protein: CASSDGTSHEQYF.

The rearrangement uses TRBV9 and TRBJ1-6, with D possibly being TRBD1 (5 bases). Trimming removed 0 bases from V and 10 bases from J, with 11 bases in between. The CDR3 totals 14 residues. CDR1 is SGDLS, CDR2 YYNGEE, per germline. CDR3 DNA: TGTGCCAGCAGCGTAGGCCCAGGGAGGTCACCCCTCCACTTT. Amino acids: CASSVGPGRSPLHF.

The rearrangement joins TRBV5-1 to TRBJ1-4, with D tentatively TRBD1 (5 bases). CDR3 length: 15 amino acids. V dropped 5 bases and J dropped 8 bases, with 19 bases sitting between them. Germline CDR1 and CDR2: SGHRS and YFSETQ. Here the CDR3 reads CASRPTARGGEKLFF. The CDR3 nucleotides read TGCGCCAGCAGACCAACAGCGAGGGGAGGGGAAAAACTGTTTTTT.